One TCR beta chain is described in this entry. Clones were read by immunoSEQ multiplex PCR, and TCRdb kept only the in-frame ones, dropping some. The repertoire includes 90,000 to 120,000 clones, less than 95% of them detected once, and 1% to 1.5% sits in the top ten. This CDR3 has 16 residues. Trimming stripped 4 bases from V and 3 bases from J, with 19 bases between. In germline, CDR1 is SGHDN, CDR2 FVKESK. These data originate in a study of OX40 agonist ivuxolimab in advanced cancers. The clonotype originates from an adult with an advanced solid tumor such as melanoma, head and neck, liver or kidney cancer. This specimen was CD4+ or CD8+ T cells sorted from blood, taken in a trial of the OX40 agonist ivuxolimab. V and J are TRBV14 and TRBJ2-7; maybe TRBD2 (6 bases). The CDR3 loop is CASSRAAGLAFYEQYF. The CDR3 DNA is TGTGCCAGCAGCCGAGCTGCGGGACTGGCCTTCTACGAGCAGTACTTC.